This record looks at one T cell receptor beta chain sequence and its context. Its antigen is not known. Data came from immunoSEQ multiplex PCR; TCRdb stores just in-frame clones and leaves some out. The sample includes over 85,000 clones, approximately 92% of them seen just once. This record belongs to a study of siplizumab effects on memory and regulatory T cells. Study-level findings and limits: Unstimulated subsets were the mapping target of only a minor fraction of alloreactive clones. Roughly 80-96% of proliferating CD4+ or CD8+ clones defied assignment to a naive or memory phenotype. The authors did not confirm suppressive function in proliferating Tregs from siplizumab cultures. Apparently more diverse than memory cells, naive T cells also seemed major alloresponse contributors.

CDR1 and CDR2 from the germline V gene are KGHSH and LQKENI. The CDR3 contains 15 residues. V was pared by 0 bases and J by 9 bases, with 15 bases between. Material for sequencing was CD4+ T cells sorted from blood. The receptor was derived from a human donor in good health. J is TRBJ2-1 and V is TRBV18; maybe TRBD2 (7 bases). CDR3 region: CASSPPVGGLGEQFF. The CDR3, as DNA: TGTGCCAGCTCACCACCGGTGGGGGGGCTGGGTGAGCAGTTCTTC.